Listed below are T cell receptor beta chains from one sample, sequenced in a study of OX40 agonist ivuxolimab in advanced cancers. The protocol was immunoSEQ multiplex PCR, while the TCRdb copy is restricted to in-frame clones and leaves out a portion. This sample carries more than 50,000 clones, about 85% of them seen once, and the ten largest clones take approximately 0.32%. The source material was CD4+ or CD8+ T cells sorted from blood, sampled in a trial of the OX40 agonist ivuxolimab. The receptors shown here come from an adult with an advanced solid tumor such as melanoma, head and neck, liver or kidney cancer. Both conserved end residues are part of each CDR3. The D gene is left open where the match is weak. Only part of the rows carry a size: once, few, many, or a class if the clone is expanded.

d_gene	abundance	v_gene	j_gene	CDR3aa	CDR3nt
-	-	TRBV7-2	TRBJ1-3	CASSPVEGNTIYF	TGTGCCAGCAGCCCTGTCGAAGGCAACACCATATATTTT
TRBD2	-	TRBV18	TRBJ2-1	CASSPPGGGNNEQFF	TGTGCCAGCTCACCGCCGGGGGGGGGAAACAATGAGCAGTTCTTC
TRBD2	-	TRBV6-6	TRBJ2-3	CASRIAGSTDTQYF	TGTGCCAGCCGAATAGCGGGGAGCACAGATACGCAGTATTTT
-	-	TRBV7-6	TRBJ2-5	CASSLVQETQYF	TGTGCCAGCAGCTTAGTCCAAGAGACCCAGTACTTC
-	-	TRBV2	TRBJ2-1	CASSEATGEQFF	TGTGCCAGCAGTGAAGCAACGGGTGAGCAGTTCTTC
TRBD1	-	TRBV7-2	TRBJ2-4	CASSLGGQGKNIQYF	TGTGCCAGCAGCTTAGGGGGACAGGGAAAAAACATTCAGTACTTC
TRBD2	once	TRBV19	TRBJ2-1	CASSTTAGGGNEQFF	TGTGCCAGTAGTACCACAGCGGGGGGGGGCAATGAGCAGTTCTTC
-	-	TRBV10-1	TRBJ2-3	CASSPTPGADGTDTQYF	TGCGCCAGCAGCCCGACCCCAGGGGCGGATGGCACAGATACGCAGTATTTT
-	-	TRBV29-1	TRBJ2-2	CSVGSRGLPVPNTGELFF	TGCAGCGTCGGCTCCAGAGGACTGCCCGTGCCGAACACCGGGGAGCTGTTTTTT
TRBD1	-	TRBV2	TRBJ2-2	CASREQGPTGELFF	TGTGCCAGCAGGGAACAGGGGCCCACCGGGGAGCTGTTTTTT
-	once	TRBV11-2	TRBJ1-4	CASAQGGVNEKLFF	TGTGCCAGCGCCCAGGGAGGGGTTAATGAAAAACTGTTTTTT
-	-	TRBV30	TRBJ2-7	CAGSRGYEQYF	TGTGCCGGCTCCCGGGGGTACGAGCAGTACTTC
-	-	TRBV7-9	TRBJ2-7	CASSLPASSYEQYF	TGTGCCAGCAGCTTACCGGCCAGTTCCTACGAGCAGTACTTC
TRBD2	-	TRBV15	TRBJ2-7	CATSRGQSGDTRGEQYF	TGTGCCACCAGCAGAGGCCAGAGCGGGGATACCCGAGGGGAGCAGTACTTC
-	-	TRBV11-1	TRBJ2-7	CASSLDDLRGAYEQYF	TGTGCCAGCAGCTTAGACGATTTGAGGGGCGCGTACGAGCAGTACTTC
-	-	TRBV6-1	TRBJ1-4	CASSPGPNEKLFF	TGTGCCAGCAGCCCAGGTCCTAATGAAAAACTGTTTTTT